Presented here are 27 T cell receptor beta chains from one specimen sequenced in a study of shared clonotypes between healthy human individuals. Libraries were prepared by immunoSEQ multiplex PCR; TCRdb keeps only in-frame clonotypes and omits some of them. The sample consists of 2 million to 3 million clones, 80% to 95% of them appearing once. The sequenced sample consisted of naive CD4+ T cells from PBMCs. Noted subset: CD45RA+ positively selected. The receptors here all came from a man in his late teens or twenties in good health. Some clones in this sample may be carry-over from other donors' samples.

The chain carries TRBV28 and TRBJ2-1; D is undetermined. The CDR3 length is 16 residues. V was shortened by 1 base and J by 0 bases, with 10 bases between the two germline ends. Germline CDR1 MDHEN, CDR2 SYDVKM. The CDR3 reads CASSLSRHSSYNEQFF. CDR3 DNA sequence: TGTGCCAGCAGTTTATCCCGTCACAGCTCCTACAATGAGCAGTTCTTC.

V and J are TRBV5-1 and TRBJ2-1; 11 positions match TRBD1. V lost 1 base to trimming and J lost 0 bases; unmatched junction nucleotides: 3. The CDR3 extends over 17 amino acids. Germline V gene sequence: CDR1 SGHRS, CDR2 YFSETQ. The CDR3 here is CASSLLGTGGSYNEQFF. CDR3 bases: TGCGCCAGCAGCTTGTTGGGGACAGGGGGCTCCTACAATGAGCAGTTCTTC. Using reference TRBV5-1 and TRBJ2-1 for the parts outside the CDR3, the full variable domain is KAGVTQTPRYLIKTRGQQVTLSCSPISGHRSVSWYQQTPGQGLQFLFEYFSETQRNKGNFPGRFSGRQFSNSRSEMNVSTLELGDSALYLCASSLLGTGGSYNEQFFGPGTRLTVL.

The count of this clone is one. The chain has TRBV9 and TRBJ2-5; D is possibly TRBD2 (6 bases). The germline V gene encodes CDR1 SGDLS and CDR2 YYNGEE. V dropped 3 bases and J dropped 2 bases, with 14 bases sitting between them. The CDR3 contains 15 residues. CDR3: CASSAGGANQETQYF. Here the CDR3 DNA reads TGTGCCAGCAGCGCCGGCGGGGCCAATCAAGAGACCCAGTACTTC.

The V and J genes are TRBV28 and TRBJ2-7; 9 bases match TRBD1. Germline V CDR1 and CDR2: MDHEN, SYDVKM. CDR3 length: 15 residues. J lost 5 bases, V lost 5 bases, and 10 bases had no gene match. CDR3 protein: CASSALGQGPHEQYF. DNA of the CDR3: TGTGCCAGCAGTGCCCTGGGACAGGGACCGCACGAGCAGTACTTC.

The chain is built from TRBV19 and TRBJ2-3; D is ambiguous. With 3 bases removed from V and 1 base from J, the gap between germline ends came to 11 bases. CDR1 LNHDA and CDR2 SQIVND come from the germline V gene (reference sequence). The CDR3 has 15 residues. The CDR3 region is CASSISTARTDTQYF. In nucleotides, the CDR3 is TGTGCCAGTAGTATTTCTACTGCCCGCACAGATACGCAGTATTTT.

V and J are TRBV4-1 and TRBJ1-2, with 9 bases aligning to TRBD1. Per germline, CDR1 MGHRA and CDR2 YSYEKL. V was pared by 0 bases and J by 7 bases, with 9 bases of the junction left unmatched. The CDR3 length is 16 residues. In DNA, the CDR3 is TGCGCCAGCAGCCAAGATCCCACAGGGGGCGGAAGTGGCTACACCTTC. Protein product: CASSQDPTGGGSGYTF.

The CDR3 loop is CASSTPGTSGEQYF. Written as DNA, the CDR3 is TGTGCCAGTAGTACGCCCGGGACTAGCGGTGAGCAGTACTTC. The rearrangement links TRBV19 to TRBJ2-7, with 11 positions matching TRBD2. Trimming took 4 bases from V and 7 from J; bases not matched to a gene: 6. This CDR3 spans 14 amino acids. The germline V gene encodes CDR1 LNHDA and CDR2 SQIVND (reference sequence).

The rearrangement uses TRBV7-6 and TRBJ2-5; D tentatively fits TRBD1 or TRBD2 (6 bases each). The ends were cut back, 0 bases at V and 1 base at J, with 15 bases in the middle. The CDR3 covers 17 residues. Germline lookup yields CDR1 SGHVS and CDR2 FNYEAQ. Written as DNA, the CDR3 is TGTGCCAGCAGCTTAGCGGGGATGGGGGGCCGCCAAGAGACCCAGTACTTC. Translation: CASSLAGMGGRQETQYF.

The genes are TRBV4-2 and TRBJ1-5, with a possible D match to TRBD1 (6 bases). Per germline, CDR1 LGHNA and CDR2 YNFKEQ. The CDR3 covers 15 residues. Trimming took 0 bases from V and 7 from J, leaving 13 bases between them. The CDR3 loop reads CASSQERSRGQPQHF. In nucleotides, the CDR3 is TGTGCCAGCAGCCAAGAAAGGAGCAGGGGACAGCCCCAGCATTTT.

As for this clone: Distinct nucleotide sequences in the sample also encode this CDR3. The rearrangement uses TRBV2 and TRBJ2-5; D might be TRBD1 (6 bases). This CDR3 is 11 amino acids long. V dropped 7 bases and J dropped 4 bases, with 7 bases sitting between them. Germline V gene sequence: CDR1 SNHLY, CDR2 FYNNEI. The CDR3 sequence is CASKGGETQYF. CDR3 sequence (DNA): TGTGCCAGCAAAGGGGGAGAGACCCAGTACTTC.

The rearrangement links TRBV5-6 to TRBJ2-3, with D unresolved. The CDR3 has 17 amino acids. Trimming cost V 1 base and J 2 bases, with 17 bases left between them. CDR1 SGHDT and CDR2 YYEEEE come from the germline V gene. CDR3 DNA: TGTGCCAGCAGCTTGAGGGTTTTAAGATATGCCACAGATACGCAGTATTTT. Amino acid sequence: CASSLRVLRYATDTQYF.

The V and J genes are TRBV1 and TRBJ1-1. TRBV1 is termed a pseudogene. The CDR3 runs 13 residues. The CDR3 bases are TGCACCAGCAGCCAAGAGAGGAGCACTGAAGCTTTCTTT. Encoded protein: CTSSQERSTEAFF.

J is TRBJ2-7 and V is TRBV18, with 7 bases fitting TRBD1. The CDR3 totals 14 residues. The germline V gene encodes CDR1 KGHSH and CDR2 LQKENI. V lost 6 bases and J lost 4; bases outside the gene matches: 9. The CDR3 protein is CASSRQGPSYEQYF. The CDR3 region has the DNA TGTGCCAGCTCGCGACAGGGCCCGTCTTACGAGCAGTACTTC. Supplemented by reference TRBV18 and TRBJ2-7, the full variable domain reads NAGVMQNPRHLVRRRGQEARLRCSPMKGHSHVYWYRQLPEEGLKFMVYLQKENIIDESGMPKERFSAEFPKEGPSILRIQQVVRGDSAAYFCASSRQGPSYEQYFGPGTRLTVT.

This chain uses TRBV6-5 with TRBJ2-5; 8 bases align to TRBD2. Germline CDR1 is MNHEY and CDR2 is SVGAGI. The CDR3 runs 15 residues. V trimming: 8 bases; J trimming: 2 bases; junction bases outside the gene matches: 10. The CDR3 is CASHDNGLAQETQYF. The DNA for the CDR3 is TGTGCCAGCCATGACAATGGACTAGCTCAAGAGACCCAGTACTTC.

The V and J genes are TRBV19 and TRBJ1-5; 7 nucleotides agree with TRBD1. Germline loops: CDR1 LNHDA, CDR2 SQIVND (reference sequence). V lost 6 bases, J lost 4 bases, and 9 bases stayed unmatched. This CDR3 contains 15 residues. CDR3 nucleotides: TGTGCCAGTAGCCATGGGACAGTACTAAATCAGCCCCAGCATTTT. It codes for CASSHGTVLNQPQHF.

The chain is built from TRBV2 and TRBJ2-1; D may be TRBD2 (5 bases). The CDR3 is 12 amino acids. Per germline, CDR1 SNHLY and CDR2 FYNNEI. V was clipped by 7 bases and J by 9 bases, with 13 bases between them. CDR3: CASNGVLGEQFF. For the CDR3, the DNA is TGTGCCAGCAACGGGGTCTTGGGTGAGCAGTTCTTC.

V is TRBV28 and J is TRBJ2-5, with D perhaps matching TRBD1 (6 bases). Per the germline V gene, CDR1 is MDHEN and CDR2 is SYDVKM. This CDR3 contains 15 residues. Deletions cut 8 bases from V and 1 base from J, with 17 bases between. The CDR3 bases are TGTGCCAGCGCCTTGAACAGGGCTCTCCAAGAGACCCAGTACTTC. Protein product: CASALNRALQETQYF.

The chain recombines TRBV6-5 with TRBJ2-7, with TRBD1 matching over 7 bases. The CDR3 covers 13 residues. The junction had 5 bases not matched to a gene; V was cut back by 5 bases and J by 4 bases. Germline-derived CDR1 and CDR2 are MNHEY and SVGAGI. This CDR3 is CASSPGQSYEQYF. Written as DNA, the CDR3 is TGTGCCAGCAGTCCGGGACAGTCATACGAGCAGTACTTC.

The chain links TRBV5-1 to TRBJ2-2, with 8 bases that match TRBD1. J lost 0 bases, V lost 4 bases, and 5 bases had no gene match. The CDR3 spans 16 residues. Germline loops: CDR1 SGHRS, CDR2 YFSETQ. CDR3 residues: CASSKDRASNTGELFF. The CDR3, as DNA: TGCGCCAGCAGCAAGGACAGGGCGTCGAACACCGGGGAGCTGTTTTTT.

The chain links TRBV7-9 to TRBJ2-5; possible D gene TRBD2, 6 bases. The CDR3 has 15 residues. Germline CDR1 and CDR2: SEHNR and FQNEAQ (reference sequence). The V and J ends lost 1 base and 4 bases respectively, with 13 bases between them. CDR3 sequence (DNA): TGTGCCAGCAGCTTAGTGGGGCTAGCGCGAGAGACCCAGTACTTC. The encoded protein is CASSLVGLARETQYF. Together with reference TRBV7-9 and TRBJ2-5, the CDR3 gives the full variable domain: DTGVSQNPRHKITKRGQNVTFRCDPISEHNRLYWYRQTLGQGPEFLTYFQNEAQLEKSRLLSDRFSAERPKGSFSTLEIQRTEQGDSAMYLCASSLVGLARETQYFGPGTRLLVL.

The chain couples TRBV2 to TRBJ1-1; 7 bases fit TRBD1. Looked up from germline, CDR1 is SNHLY and CDR2 is FYNNEI. V was clipped by 6 bases and J by 6 bases; unmatched bases: 4. The CDR3 consists of 12 residues. This CDR3 is CASRRTGSEAFF. The CDR3 DNA reads as TGTGCCAGCAGAAGGACAGGATCTGAAGCTTTCTTT.

This clone appeared once. This chain connects TRBV7-2 to TRBJ2-3; tentatively, D is TRBD2 (5 bases). The CDR3 covers 16 residues. In germline, CDR1 is SGHTA, CDR2 FQGNSA. Between the trimmed V and J ends, which lost 3 bases and 2 bases, there was a span of 15 bases. CDR3 DNA sequence: TGTGCCAGCAGCTTCGGGCTAGCTCCGAACACAGATACGCAGTATTTT. Amino acid sequence: CASSFGLAPNTDTQYF.

The gene calls are TRBV11-3 and TRBJ2-7; D is possibly TRBD1 or TRBD2 (6 bases each). The CDR3 is 14 amino acids. The V end lost 5 bases, the J end lost 5 bases, and 16 bases lay between the germline ends. The germline gives CDR1 SGHNT, CDR2 YENEEA. CDR3 nucleotide sequence: TGTGCCAGCAGCCAGGAGGGGGGCAGGGACGAGCAGTACTTC. Protein: CASSQEGGRDEQYF.

This chain joins TRBV7-2 and TRBJ2-3, with TRBD2 matching over 7 bases. Unmatched junction bases numbered 12, after V lost 1 base and J lost 2 bases. The length of the CDR3 is 18 residues. Germline V lookup: CDR1 SGHTA, CDR2 FQGNSA. The CDR3 protein is CASSLGIQLAPYTDTQYF. CDR3 in DNA: TGTGCCAGCAGCTTAGGGATCCAACTAGCGCCCTACACAGATACGCAGTATTTT.

The CDR3 region has the DNA TGTGCCAGCAGCCCATACGCTTACACTGAAGCTTTCTTT. It is translated as CASSPYAYTEAFF. V usage is TRBV5-5 and J usage is TRBJ1-1; no clear D gene. Trimming removed 4 bases at V and 3 bases at J, with 10 bases between. Germline V CDR1 and CDR2: SGHKS, YYEKEE (reference sequence). There are 13 residues in the CDR3. The full variable domain, with the rest looked up from reference TRBV5-5 and TRBJ1-1, is DAGVTQSPTHLIKTRGQQVTLRCSPISGHKSVSWYQQVLGQGPQFIFQYYEKEERGRGNFPDRFSARQFPNYSSELNVNALLLGDSALYLCASSPYAYTEAFFGQGTRLTVV.

The chain couples TRBV5-6 to TRBJ2-1, with D perhaps TRBD1 (7 bases). The V and J ends lost 3 bases and 7 bases respectively, with 17 bases between them. CDR1 is SGHDT and CDR2 is YYEEEE in the germline V gene. This CDR3 has 15 residues. The CDR3: CASSSLGRGENEQFF. As DNA, the CDR3 is TGTGCCAGCAGCTCGCTAGGCAGGGGGGAAAATGAGCAGTTCTTC. Using reference TRBV5-6 and TRBJ2-1 for the parts outside the CDR3, the full variable domain is DAGVTQSPTHLIKTRGQQVTLRCSPKSGHDTVSWYQQALGQGPQFIFQYYEEEERQRGNFPDRFSGHQFPNYSSELNVNALLLGDSALYLCASSSLGRGENEQFFGPGTRLTVL.

The chain recombines TRBV5-1 with TRBJ2-5, with 16 bases fitting TRBD2. Germline-derived CDR1 and CDR2 are SGHRS and YFSETQ. The CDR3 runs 18 residues. The V gene end was trimmed by 3 bases and the J gene end by 7 bases; junction bases not matched to a gene: 12. CDR3: CASSSGTSGGGGVWTQYF. CDR3 in DNA: TGCGCCAGCAGCTCCGGGACTAGCGGGGGGGGCGGCGTTTGGACCCAGTACTTC. Full variable domain (missing parts from reference TRBV5-1 and TRBJ2-5): KAGVTQTPRYLIKTRGQQVTLSCSPISGHRSVSWYQQTPGQGLQFLFEYFSETQRNKGNFPGRFSGRQFSNSRSEMNVSTLELGDSALYLCASSSGTSGGGGVWTQYFGPGTRLLVL.